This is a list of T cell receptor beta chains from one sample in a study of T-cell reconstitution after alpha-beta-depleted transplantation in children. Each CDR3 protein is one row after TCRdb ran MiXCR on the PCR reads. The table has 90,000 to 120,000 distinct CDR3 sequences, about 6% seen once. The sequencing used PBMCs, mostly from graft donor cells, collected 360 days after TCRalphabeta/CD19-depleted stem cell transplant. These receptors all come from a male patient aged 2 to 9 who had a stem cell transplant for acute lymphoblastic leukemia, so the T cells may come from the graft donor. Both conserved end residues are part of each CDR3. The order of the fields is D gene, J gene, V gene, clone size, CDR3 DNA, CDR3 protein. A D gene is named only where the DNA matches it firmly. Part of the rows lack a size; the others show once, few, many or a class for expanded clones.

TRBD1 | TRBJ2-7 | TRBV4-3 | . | TGCGCCAGCAGCTTGGGACAGGGAAGCGACGAGCAGTACTTC | CASSLGQGSDEQYF
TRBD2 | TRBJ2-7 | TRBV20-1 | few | TGCAGTGCTGAGGGACTAGCGGGAGGAACATACGAGCAGTACTTC | CSAEGLAGGTYEQYF
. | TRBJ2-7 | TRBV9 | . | TGTGCCAGCAGCCCAGGGGGGCTTCACGAGCAGTACTTC | CASSPGGLHEQYF
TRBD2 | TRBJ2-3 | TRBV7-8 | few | TGTGCCAGCAGCTCCCTGAGCGGGGGGGCAACAGATACGCAGTATTTT | CASSSLSGGATDTQYF
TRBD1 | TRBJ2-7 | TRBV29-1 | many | TGCAGCGTTGACGGGACAGGGGTGAGCGAGCAGTACTTC | CSVDGTGVSEQYF
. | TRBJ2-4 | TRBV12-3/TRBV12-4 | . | TGTGCCAGCGGAGAGGAGCAGTTCCTAGCCAAAAACATTCAGTACTTC | CASGEEQFLAKNIQYF
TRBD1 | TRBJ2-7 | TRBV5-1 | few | TGCGCCAGCAGCTCGGGACAGGGCCAGGGAGAGCAGTACTTC | CASSSGQGQGEQYF
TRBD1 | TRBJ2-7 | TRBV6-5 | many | TGTGCCAGCAGTTCAGCAGGGGACAGGGTCTCCTACGAGCAGTACTTC | CASSSAGDRVSYEQYF
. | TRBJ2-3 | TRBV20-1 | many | TGCAGTGCTCAGCGGGCGGGACTCACAGATACGCAGTATTTT | CSAQRAGLTDTQYF
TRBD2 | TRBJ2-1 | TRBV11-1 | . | TGTGCCAGCAGCCGCGGGGGAGCACTTACGGATATTAGGTACAATGAGCAGTTCTTC | CASSRGGALTDIRYNEQFF
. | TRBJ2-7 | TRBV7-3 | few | TGTGCCAGCAGCTTCGGTCCTTACTACGAGCAGTACTTC | CASSFGPYYEQYF
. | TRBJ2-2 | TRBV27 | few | TGTGCCAGCACAAGGTACACGAACACCGGGGAGCTGTTTTTT | CASTRYTNTGELFF
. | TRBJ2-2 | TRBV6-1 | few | TGTGCCAGCAGGGACAGCTCTCGGCTGTTTTTT | CASRDSSRLFF